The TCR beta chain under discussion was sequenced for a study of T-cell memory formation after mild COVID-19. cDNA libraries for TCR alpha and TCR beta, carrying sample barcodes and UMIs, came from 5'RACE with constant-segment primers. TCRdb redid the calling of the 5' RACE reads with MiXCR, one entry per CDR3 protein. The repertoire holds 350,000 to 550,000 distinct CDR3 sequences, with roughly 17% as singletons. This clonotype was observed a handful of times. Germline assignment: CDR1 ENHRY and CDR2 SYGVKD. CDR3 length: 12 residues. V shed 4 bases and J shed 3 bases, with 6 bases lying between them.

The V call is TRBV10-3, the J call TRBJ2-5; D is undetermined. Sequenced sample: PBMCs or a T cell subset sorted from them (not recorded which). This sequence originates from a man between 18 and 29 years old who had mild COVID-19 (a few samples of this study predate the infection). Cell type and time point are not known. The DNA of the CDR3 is TGTGCCATCAGTGCTCAGAAAGAGACCCAGTACTTC. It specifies CAISAQKETQYF.